Listed below are T cell receptor beta chains from one sample, sequenced in a study of T cell responses to AZD1222 COVID-19 vaccine. Here immunoSEQ multiplex PCR was the method, and the copy in TCRdb shows in-frame clones only, minus some. This table holds some 280,000 clones, almost 95% found once. The sample in question was peripheral blood, obtained 28 days after the second AZD1222 dose. The receptors stem from an adult who received the AZD1222 COVID-19 vaccine. Both conserved end residues are part of each CDR3. Each record gives: J gene, clone size, D gene, V gene, CDR3 protein, CDR3 DNA. A D gene is named only where the DNA matches it firmly. A row's size may be missing; if present it is once, few, many or a size class.

j_gene: TRBJ1-4
abundance: .
d_gene: .
v_gene: TRBV12-3/TRBV12-4
CDR3aa: CASSSSDPEKLFF
CDR3nt: TGTGCCAGCAGTTCAAGCGACCCGGAAAAACTGTTTTTT

j_gene: TRBJ1-1
abundance: .
d_gene: .
v_gene: TRBV6-5
CDR3aa: CASSIHPNTEAFF
CDR3nt: TGTGCCAGCAGTATACACCCGAACACTGAAGCTTTCTTT

j_gene: TRBJ1-5
abundance: once
d_gene: .
v_gene: TRBV24-1
CDR3aa: CATSGTVEGQPQHF
CDR3nt: TGTGCCACCAGTGGGACAGTGGAGGGTCAGCCCCAGCATTTT

j_gene: TRBJ1-1
abundance: .
d_gene: TRBD1
v_gene: TRBV2
CDR3aa: CASSGQGLSGDEAFF
CDR3nt: TGTGCCAGCAGCGGACAGGGTCTCTCAGGTGATGAAGCTTTCTTT

j_gene: TRBJ2-7
abundance: .
d_gene: TRBD1
v_gene: TRBV28
CDR3aa: CASTEGGGTKYEQYF
CDR3nt: TGTGCCAGCACCGAAGGGGGCGGAACTAAATACGAGCAGTACTTC

j_gene: TRBJ1-1
abundance: .
d_gene: .
v_gene: TRBV18
CDR3aa: CASSPFITGMMNTEAFF
CDR3nt: TGTGCCAGCTCACCATTTATAACCGGGATGATGAACACTGAAGCTTTCTTT

j_gene: TRBJ1-1
abundance: .
d_gene: .
v_gene: TRBV28
CDR3aa: CASSSRGGLAFF
CDR3nt: TGTGCCAGCAGTTCCAGGGGAGGTTTAGCTTTCTTT

j_gene: TRBJ2-2
abundance: .
d_gene: TRBD2
v_gene: TRBV6-6
CDR3aa: CASSPTGLPTNTGELFF
CDR3nt: TGTGCCAGCAGTCCTACGGGACTACCTACGAACACCGGGGAGCTGTTTTTT

j_gene: TRBJ1-4
abundance: .
d_gene: TRBD1
v_gene: TRBV5-6
CDR3aa: CASSLKTGTGLEEKLFF
CDR3nt: TGTGCCAGCAGCTTGAAGACAGGGACGGGTTTAGAAGAAAAACTGTTTTTT

j_gene: TRBJ2-1
abundance: .
d_gene: .
v_gene: TRBV5-1
CDR3aa: CASSPTGQPGNEQFF
CDR3nt: TGCGCCAGCAGCCCGACAGGCCAGCCGGGCAATGAGCAGTTCTTC

j_gene: TRBJ2-3
abundance: .
d_gene: .
v_gene: TRBV4-1
CDR3aa: CASSPFGGTDTQYF
CDR3nt: TGCGCCAGCAGCCCGTTCGGGGGCACAGATACGCAGTATTTT

j_gene: TRBJ1-5
abundance: .
d_gene: .
v_gene: TRBV19
CDR3aa: CASSLGMSGNQPQHF
CDR3nt: TGTGCCAGTAGTTTGGGGATGTCTGGCAATCAGCCCCAGCATTTT

j_gene: TRBJ2-7
abundance: .
d_gene: TRBD1
v_gene: TRBV28
CDR3aa: CASRDRGYEQYF
CDR3nt: TGTGCCAGCAGGGACAGGGGCTACGAGCAGTACTTC

j_gene: TRBJ2-5
abundance: .
d_gene: TRBD2
v_gene: TRBV4-2
CDR3aa: CASSQASGGRETQYF
CDR3nt: TGTGCCAGCAGCCAAGCTAGCGGGGGAAGAGAGACCCAGTACTTC

j_gene: TRBJ1-2
abundance: .
d_gene: .
v_gene: TRBV2
CDR3aa: CASSAQATLNYGYTF
CDR3nt: TGTGCCAGCAGCGCACAAGCAACCCTTAACTATGGCTACACCTTC

j_gene: TRBJ2-5
abundance: .
d_gene: TRBD2
v_gene: TRBV6-5
CDR3aa: CASSLAGEGQETQYF
CDR3nt: TGTGCCAGCAGTCTCGCGGGAGAGGGACAAGAGACCCAGTACTTC

j_gene: TRBJ2-3
abundance: .
d_gene: .
v_gene: TRBV19
CDR3aa: CASSSGTLVQTDTQYF
CDR3nt: TGTGCCAGTAGTAGCGGAACCCTAGTCCAAACAGATACGCAGTATTTT

j_gene: TRBJ2-7
abundance: .
d_gene: TRBD1
v_gene: TRBV28
CDR3aa: CASKTTGGRPYEQYF
CDR3nt: TGTGCCAGCAAAACGACAGGGGGCCGACCCTACGAGCAGTACTTC

j_gene: TRBJ1-2
abundance: .
d_gene: .
v_gene: TRBV28
CDR3aa: CASSLGGPYGYTF
CDR3nt: TGTGCCAGCAGTTTAGGAGGGCCCTATGGCTACACCTTC

j_gene: TRBJ2-5
abundance: once
d_gene: .
v_gene: TRBV9
CDR3aa: CASSPHGRETQYF
CDR3nt: TGTGCCAGCAGCCCCCATGGTCGCGAGACCCAGTACTTC

j_gene: TRBJ1-3
abundance: few
d_gene: TRBD1
v_gene: TRBV2
CDR3aa: CASSWDRRTGNTIYF
CDR3nt: TGTGCCAGCAGTTGGGACAGGAGAACTGGAAACACCATATATTTT

j_gene: TRBJ2-2
abundance: .
d_gene: TRBD2
v_gene: TRBV7-3
CDR3aa: CASSGTSATGELFF
CDR3nt: TGTGCCAGCAGCGGGACTAGCGCGACCGGGGAGCTGTTTTTT

j_gene: TRBJ1-1
abundance: .
d_gene: .
v_gene: TRBV5-1
CDR3aa: CASAAWSVNTEAFF
CDR3nt: TGCGCCAGCGCCGCTTGGTCGGTGAACACTGAAGCTTTCTTT